Following are 31 T cell receptor beta chains from one sample sequenced in a study of lymphopenia after photon versus proton radiotherapy. Assay used: immunoSEQ multiplex PCR; TCRdb lists only in-frame clones, some missing. The table has 160,000 or so clones, about nine tenths seen once. Specimen: peripheral blood, collected from a patient treated with photon-based radiotherapy. Receptors were obtained from a man between 50 and 59 years old with gastric cancer.

The chain links TRBV28 to TRBJ2-5, with TRBD2 identical over 14 bases. The CDR3 is 15 residues long. CDR1 is MDHEN and CDR2 is SYDVKM in the germline V gene. J was trimmed by 5 bases and V by 2 bases; bases with no gene match: 1. CDR3 sequence (DNA): TGTGCCAGCAGTTTACGGACTAGCGGGGGGGAGACCCAGTACTTC. Translating it yields CASSLRTSGGETQYF.

The chain recombines TRBV15 with TRBJ2-7; no clear D. CDR1 LNHNV and CDR2 YYDKDF come from the germline V gene (reference sequence). The CDR3 consists of 14 residues. The V gene lost 5 bases and the J gene lost 6 bases, with 17 bases spanning the gap. CDR3 in DNA: TGTGCCACCAGCGATACCACTATCCCGGGCGAGCAGTACTTC. Protein sequence: CATSDTTIPGEQYF.

The J gene is TRBJ2-7, the V gene TRBV30, with no clear D. This CDR3 contains 12 residues. Trimming removed 2 bases at V and 4 bases at J, with 9 bases between. CDR1 is GTSNPN, CDR2 SVGIG, per germline (reference sequence). CDR3: CAWSPSKYEQYF. CDR3 in DNA: TGTGCCTGGAGTCCCTCCAAATACGAGCAGTACTTC.

The rearrangement joins TRBV6-5 to TRBJ2-2; TRBD1 matches at 7 bases. The V gene end was trimmed by 6 bases and the J gene end by 4 bases; junction bases not matched to a gene: 5. Germline lookup yields CDR1 MNHEY and CDR2 SVGAGI. The CDR3 contains 14 residues. The DNA for the CDR3 is TGTGCCAGCAGCCCGGGACAGTTCACCGGGGAGCTGTTTTTT. Translated: CASSPGQFTGELFF.

The chain combines TRBV5-1 with TRBJ2-2; D not resolved. CDR3 length: 15 residues. Germline values: CDR1 SGHRS, CDR2 YFSETQ. Trimming left V 1 base short and J 1 base short, with 8 bases between. CDR3 sequence (DNA): TGCGCCAGCAGCTTGAACGCCGGGAACACCGGGGAGCTGTTTTTT. This codes for CASSLNAGNTGELFF. Variable domain in full (rest from reference TRBV5-1 and TRBJ2-2): KAGVTQTPRYLIKTRGQQVTLSCSPISGHRSVSWYQQTPGQGLQFLFEYFSETQRNKGNFPGRFSGRQFSNSRSEMNVSTLELGDSALYLCASSLNAGNTGELFFGEGSRLTVL.

The chain carries TRBV7-2 and TRBJ2-2; D gene unclear. Trimming took 4 bases from V and 2 from J, leaving 8 bases between them. This CDR3 comprises 14 residues. Germline V gene lookup returns CDR1 SGHTA and CDR2 FQGNSA. In nucleotides, the CDR3 is TGTGCCAGCAGCTACCGAGTTAACACCGGGGAGCTGTTTTTT. It is translated as CASSYRVNTGELFF.

This chain connects TRBV19 to TRBJ1-4; D is uncertain. CDR1 and CDR2 (germline): LNHDA, SQIVND (reference sequence). This CDR3 has 15 residues. V dropped 4 bases and J dropped 0 bases, with 9 bases sitting between them. The CDR3 region has the DNA TGTGCCAGTAGTAAGCTTGGAGCAACTAATGAAAAACTGTTTTTT. This sequence encodes CASSKLGATNEKLFF.

V is TRBV2 and J is TRBJ2-7; D is unresolved. V shed 1 base and J shed 4 bases, with 5 bases lying between them. The CDR3 is made up of 12 amino acids. Germline V gene sequence: CDR1 SNHLY, CDR2 FYNNEI. This chain's CDR3 is CASSEVSYEQYF. The CDR3 bases are TGTGCCAGCAGTGAAGTTAGTTACGAGCAGTACTTC.

J is TRBJ1-2 and V is TRBV7-9; no firm D call. The CDR3 loop spans 13 amino acids. The ends were cut back, 4 bases at V and 4 bases at J, with 10 bases in the middle. Germline CDR1 reads SEHNR; CDR2 reads FQNEAQ (reference sequence). The CDR3 loop is CASSSDGIYGYTF. CDR3 coding DNA: TGTGCCAGCAGCTCGGACGGAATCTATGGCTACACCTTC.

The CDR3 bases are TGTGCCAGCTCCCGCACGGGTCAAAGGATGAACACTGAAGCTTTCTTT. It yields the protein CASSRTGQRMNTEAFF. The chain couples TRBV18 to TRBJ1-1, with D hard to call. V shed 6 bases and J shed 0 bases, with 17 bases lying between them. CDR1 and CDR2 from the germline V gene are KGHSH and LQKENI. CDR3 length: 16 amino acids.

This chain joins TRBV4-1 and TRBJ1-4, with TRBD1 identical over 11 bases. V dropped 5 bases and J dropped 8; count of bases not matched to a gene: 7. Germline CDR1 reads MGHRA; CDR2 reads YSYEKL. There are 15 residues in the CDR3. CDR3 region: CASSTVGQGGEKLFF. CDR3 DNA sequence: TGCGCCAGCAGCACTGTGGGACAGGGGGGCGAAAAACTGTTTTTT.

This chain's CDR3 is CASSARNSWGGEQFF. Here the CDR3 DNA reads TGTGCCAGTAGTGCCCGTAACAGTTGGGGGGGTGAGCAGTTCTTC. The chain employs TRBV19 and TRBJ2-1, with 7 bases identical to TRBD2. This CDR3 has 15 amino acids. The germline V gene encodes CDR1 LNHDA and CDR2 SQIVND (reference sequence). The V segment lost 5 bases and the J segment 9 bases; nucleotides outside the gene matches: 13.

The chain links TRBV28 to TRBJ2-2; 12 nucleotides match TRBD2. The V segment lost 2 bases and the J segment 6 bases; nucleotides outside the gene matches: 4. The germline V gene has CDR1 MDHEN and CDR2 SYDVKM. This CDR3 has 16 residues. The CDR3 is CASSLPGLAGPGELFF. The CDR3 nucleotides read TGTGCCAGCAGTTTACCCGGACTAGCGGGACCCGGGGAGCTGTTTTTT.

This clone has more than one count but fewer than ten. The genes are TRBV11-1 and TRBJ2-2; D assignment may be TRBD1 or TRBD2 (6 bases each). The CDR3 has 17 residues. Germline CDR1 is SGHAT and CDR2 is FQDESV (reference sequence). V lost 6 bases to trimming and J lost 0 bases, with 17 bases between them. The CDR3 bases are TGTGCCAGCAGTCCGAGGGGGGCAGGGGCGAACACCGGGGAGCTGTTTTTT. Translated, it gives CASSPRGAGANTGELFF.

This clone was counted once. The chain is built from TRBV28 and TRBJ1-2; D not certain. Looked up from germline, CDR1 is MDHEN and CDR2 is SYDVKM. The CDR3 is 10 residues long. The CDR3 region is CVVGRYGYTF. For the CDR3, the DNA is TGTGTGGTCGGAAGGTATGGCTACACCTTC.

V is TRBV29-1 and J is TRBJ2-5; a weak D match, TRBD2 (7 bases). The CDR3 covers 13 residues. Germline V CDR1 and CDR2: SQVTM, ANQGSEA. V was cut by 2 bases and J by 5 bases, with 12 bases left in between. The DNA for the CDR3 is TGCAGCGTTGAAACGGGGGGCGTGGAGACCCAGTACTTC. Residues: CSVETGGVETQYF.

In DNA, the CDR3 is TGCGCCAGCAGCCCCCCATCCCCCCGACTAGCGGGTACTCAAGAGACCCAGTACTTC. It yields the protein CASSPPSPRLAGTQETQYF. This chain links TRBV4-1 with TRBJ2-5, with TRBD2 identical over 10 bases. V lost 4 bases to trimming and J lost 2 bases; unmatched junction nucleotides: 16. The CDR3 is made up of 19 amino acids. Germline V gene sequence: CDR1 MGHRA, CDR2 YSYEKL.

This rearrangement joins TRBV30 to TRBJ2-4; D may be TRBD2 (5 bases). The germline V gene has CDR1 GTSNPN and CDR2 SVGIG (reference sequence). V lost 4 bases, J lost 7 bases, and 17 bases lay in between. The CDR3 runs to 14 residues. The chain's CDR3 is CAWTKDSGSNIQYF. The CDR3 nucleotides are TGTGCCTGGACCAAGGACTCGGGCTCGAACATTCAGTACTTC. Full variable domain (rest looked up from reference TRBV30 and TRBJ2-4): SQTIHQWPATLVQPVGSPLSLECTVEGTSNPNLYWYRQAAGRGLQLLFYSVGIGQISSEVPQNLSASRPQDRQFILSSKKLLLSDSGFYLCAWTKDSGSNIQYFGAGTRLSVL.

The rearrangement joins TRBV7-2 to TRBJ1-5, with TRBD1 matching 7 bases. The CDR3 loop spans 15 amino acids. V was pared by 4 bases and J by 1 base, with 4 bases of the junction left unmatched. Germline V gene data show CDR1 as SGHTA and CDR2 as FQGNSA. The CDR3 DNA is TGTGCCAGCAGCTCTAAGACAGGGAGCAATCAGCCCCAGCATTTT. Its protein is CASSSKTGSNQPQHF.

The rearrangement links TRBV9 to TRBJ2-1, with 10 bases matching TRBD2. The CDR3 spans 14 residues. The germline gives CDR1 SGDLS, CDR2 YYNGEE. V lost 0 bases, J lost 8 bases, and 2 bases stayed unmatched. CDR3 in amino acids: CASSVVGTSDEQFF. CDR3 bases: TGTGCCAGCAGCGTAGTTGGGACTAGCGATGAGCAGTTCTTC.

The gene calls are TRBV7-2 and TRBJ2-1; 7 bases map to TRBD1. The CDR3 totals 18 residues. After removal of 2 bases from V and 16 bases from J, the junction contained 26 bases not matched to a gene. Germline CDR1 is SGHTA and CDR2 is FQGNSA. In nucleotides, the CDR3 is TGTGCCAGCAGCTTAATCCCCCCACGACAGGGACCCCCAGACGCTAGATTCTTC. Translating it yields CASSLIPPRQGPPDARFF.

The V and J genes are TRBV10-1 and TRBJ2-1; D is uncertain. CDR3 length: 16 amino acids. The V end lost 0 bases, the J end lost 2 bases, and 11 bases lay between the germline ends. CDR1 WNHNN and CDR2 SYGVQD come from the germline V gene (reference sequence). The CDR3 nucleotides are TGCGCCAGCAGTGAGTCTTCGGCCGCCCCCTACAATGAGCAGTTCTTC. This sequence encodes CASSESSAAPYNEQFF.

The V call is TRBV5-1, the J call TRBJ2-1; TRBD2 agrees at 9 bases. This CDR3 is 16 amino acids long. Per germline, CDR1 SGHRS and CDR2 YFSETQ. V dropped 0 bases and J dropped 6; count of bases not matched to a gene: 7. The CDR3 loop reads CASSLEVAGGRNEQFF. CDR3 bases: TGCGCCAGCAGCTTGGAGGTGGCGGGAGGGCGCAATGAGCAGTTCTTC.

This chain connects TRBV7-3 to TRBJ1-1; D ambiguous. The CDR3 consists of 13 residues. In germline, CDR1 is SGHTA, CDR2 FQGTGA. V was clipped by 2 bases and J by 4 bases, with 8 bases between them. The DNA for the CDR3 is TGTGCCAGCAGCTTACAGGCAAGCACTGAAGCTTTCTTT. Encoded protein: CASSLQASTEAFF.

The rearrangement links TRBV5-6 to TRBJ2-5; perhaps TRBD1 as D (5 bases). Germline V gene sequence: CDR1 SGHDT, CDR2 YYEEEE. V dropped 0 bases and J dropped 5 bases, with 26 bases sitting between them. The CDR3 spans 19 residues. In nucleotides, the CDR3 is TGTGCCAGCAGCTTGGTGGGCGCAAGGGGCAGGGTGACGAGCGAGACCCAGTACTTC. Residues: CASSLVGARGRVTSETQYF.

This clone has a single count. The rearrangement joins TRBV6-4 to TRBJ2-3; either TRBD1 or TRBD2 may fit D (5 bases each). Deletions cut 6 bases from V and 4 bases from J, with 23 bases between. CDR1 is MRHNA, CDR2 SNTAGT, per germline. The CDR3 covers 17 residues. The DNA of the CDR3 is TGTGCCAGCAGCGAAGGACATCTCCTAGGAGGATCAGATACGCAGTATTTT. Translated, it gives CASSEGHLLGGSDTQYF.

The rearrangement joins TRBV30 to TRBJ2-7; D remains ambiguous. The CDR3 is 14 residues long. V dropped 1 base and J dropped 3 bases, with 13 bases sitting between them. Germline-derived CDR1 and CDR2 are GTSNPN and SVGIG (reference sequence). For the CDR3, the DNA is TGTGCCTGGAGTGGGAGAAGGCCGTACTACGAGCAGTACTTC. It codes for CAWSGRRPYYEQYF.

The V call is TRBV7-2, the J call TRBJ1-2; a possible D gene is TRBD1 (5 bases). The ends were cut back, 5 bases at V and 2 bases at J, with 15 bases in the middle. This CDR3 has 15 residues. Germline CDR1 reads SGHTA; CDR2 reads FQGNSA. CDR3 sequence reads: CASSLPGHRNYGYTF. CDR3 nucleotides: TGTGCCAGCAGCCTCCCCGGACACAGGAACTATGGCTACACCTTC.

V usage is TRBV29-1 and J usage is TRBJ2-1; possibly TRBD2 for D (5 bases). CDR1 is SQVTM, CDR2 ANQGSEA, per germline. The CDR3 has 11 amino acids. The ends were cut back, 4 bases at V and 8 bases at J, with 9 bases in the middle. CDR3 sequence (DNA): TGCAGCGTTGCACTAGTCGATGAGCAGTTCTTC. It codes for CSVALVDEQFF.

The chain combines TRBV7-2 with TRBJ1-1; TRBD1 aligns across 11 bases. The CDR3 sequence is 14 residues long. The V gene's germline CDR1 is SGHTA and CDR2 FQGNSA. The V gene end was trimmed by 5 bases and the J gene end by 6 bases; junction bases not matched to a gene: 5. Here the CDR3 reads CASSPWDRGAEAFF. CDR3 in DNA: TGTGCCAGCAGCCCGTGGGACAGGGGGGCTGAAGCTTTCTTT.

This rearrangement joins TRBV19 to TRBJ2-1; 10 positions agree with TRBD2. The length of the CDR3 is 14 residues. Per germline, CDR1 LNHDA and CDR2 SQIVND (reference sequence). V was clipped by 2 bases and J by 9 bases; unmatched bases: 4. Here the CDR3 reads CASSILAGVPEQFF. The DNA of the CDR3 is TGTGCCAGTAGTATACTAGCGGGAGTTCCTGAGCAGTTCTTC.